These 31 T cell receptor beta chains share one sample of origin, sequenced in a study of neoadjuvant anti-PD-1 for oral cavity cancer. Sequencing used immunoSEQ multiplex PCR; TCRdb keeps in-frame clones, though not all of them. The sample carries some 33,000 clones, approximately 87% recorded once. The sequencing used PBMCs, collected before nivolumab (anti-PD-1) treatment. These TCRs come from a person between 40 and 79 years old with oral cavity squamous cell carcinoma.

V usage is TRBV25-1 and J usage is TRBJ2-6; D uncertain. CDR1 MGHDK and CDR2 SYGVNS come from the germline V gene. With 3 bases removed from V and 0 bases from J, the gap between germline ends came to 9 bases. The CDR3 extends over 16 amino acids. The CDR3 sequence: CASSEGGSSGANVLTF. The DNA for the CDR3 is TGTGCCAGCAGTGAGGGCGGTTCCTCTGGGGCCAACGTCCTGACTTTC.

This clone occurred once. The rearrangement links TRBV7-9 to TRBJ1-1; D not resolved. Trimming left V 1 base short and J 0 bases short, with 6 bases between. Germline CDR1 SEHNR, CDR2 FQNEAQ (reference sequence). The CDR3 runs 14 residues. This chain's CDR3 is CASSLEVMNTEAFF. CDR3 DNA sequence: TGTGCCAGCAGCTTAGAGGTAATGAACACTGAAGCTTTCTTT.

J is TRBJ1-1 and V is TRBV5-4, with D hard to call. CDR3 length: 13 amino acids. Trimming took off 4 bases at V and 1 base at J, with 8 bases between the two ends. Per germline, CDR1 SGHNT and CDR2 YYREEE (reference sequence). CDR3 sequence: CASSTGPNTEAFF. The CDR3 bases are TGTGCCAGCAGCACCGGACCGAACACTGAAGCTTTCTTT. Using reference TRBV5-4 and TRBJ1-1 for the parts outside the CDR3, the full variable domain is ETGVTQSPTHLIKTRGQQVTLRCSSQSGHNTVSWYQQALGQGPQFIFQYYREEENGRGNFPPRFSGLQFPNYSSELNVNALELDDSALYLCASSTGPNTEAFFGQGTRLTVV.

This chain joins TRBV2 and TRBJ1-2; TRBD1 is a possible D gene (5 bases). Germline V CDR1 and CDR2: SNHLY, FYNNEI. The CDR3 spans 13 residues. V was shortened by 5 bases and J by 3 bases, with 10 bases between the two germline ends. The CDR3 region has the DNA TGTGCCAGCAGTCCTGGGGCAGACTATGGCTACACCTTC. It codes for CASSPGADYGYTF.

This clone was counted once. The chain carries TRBV7-2 and TRBJ2-2, with a possible D match to TRBD2 (5 bases). The CDR3 loop spans 14 amino acids. The germline V gene has CDR1 SGHTA and CDR2 FQGNSA. V lost 2 bases and J 8 bases, leaving 12 bases between the germline ends. Written as DNA, the CDR3 is TGTGCCAGCAGCTTAATAACCGGGATAGGGGAGCTGTTTTTT. This sequence encodes CASSLITGIGELFF.

The J gene is TRBJ2-1, the V gene TRBV4-3; D is perhaps TRBD2 (5 bases). V was clipped by 4 bases and J by 5 bases, with 18 bases between them. CDR1 and CDR2 (germline): LGHNA, YSLEER. The CDR3 has 16 residues. DNA for the CDR3: TGCGCCAGCAGCCCCCACTTGAGCGGTTTCGACAATGAGCAGTTCTTC. Translating gives CASSPHLSGFDNEQFF.

The genes are TRBV10-1 and TRBJ2-2; 9 bases fit TRBD1. Germline lookup yields CDR1 WNHNN and CDR2 SYGVQD (reference sequence). The CDR3 length is 15 residues. J lost 1 base, V lost 5 bases, and 2 bases had no gene match. The CDR3 sequence: CASSPGQGNTGELFF. CDR3 in DNA: TGCGCCAGCAGTCCGGGACAGGGGAACACCGGGGAGCTGTTTTTT.

The rearrangement uses TRBV4-2 and TRBJ2-7; TRBD1 is a possible D gene (6 bases). The germline V and J ends were trimmed by 0 bases and 6 bases, with 24 bases remaining between them. The CDR3 covers 18 residues. The germline V gene has CDR1 LGHNA and CDR2 YNFKEQ. The CDR3 region is CASSQDDTGNQVSGEQYF. DNA of the CDR3: TGTGCCAGCAGCCAAGACGACACAGGGAATCAAGTTAGTGGCGAGCAGTACTTC.

The V call is TRBV5-8, the J call TRBJ2-1, with D perhaps being TRBD1 or TRBD2 (5 bases each). CDR1 and CDR2 from the germline V gene are SGHTS and YDEGEE. CDR3 size: 15 residues. V lost 0 bases to trimming and J lost 2 bases, with 9 bases between them. The chain's CDR3 is CASSLGDQTYNEQFF. The CDR3 DNA is TGTGCCAGCAGCTTGGGGGACCAAACCTACAATGAGCAGTTCTTC.

V is TRBV5-1 and J is TRBJ2-1; 9 bases are a match to TRBD2. CDR3 length: 14 amino acids. Losses at the gene ends were 4 bases for V and 5 bases for J; bases not matched to a gene: 4. Germline V gene lookup returns CDR1 SGHRS and CDR2 YFSETQ. Here the CDR3 reads CASSETSGNNEQFF. The CDR3 DNA reads as TGCGCCAGCAGCGAGACTAGCGGTAACAATGAGCAGTTCTTC.

In this sample, this clone is medium-sized (0.01 to 0.1%). The chain recombines TRBV29-1 with TRBJ1-4; 8 bases fit TRBD1. There are 14 residues in the CDR3. The germline gives CDR1 SQVTM, CDR2 ANQGSEA. Trimming removed 6 bases from V and 2 bases from J; junction bases left unmatched: 5. CDR3 sequence reads: CSVQGAATNEKLFF. The CDR3 nucleotides are TGCAGCGTGCAGGGGGCCGCCACTAATGAAAAACTGTTTTTT.

This chain connects TRBV10-1 to TRBJ2-2; D is possibly TRBD1 or TRBD2 (5 bases each). Germline V gene data show CDR1 as WNHNN and CDR2 as SYGVQD (reference sequence). Trimming shortened V by 5 bases and J by 2 bases, and 12 bases separated the two germline ends. The length of the CDR3 is 15 residues. CDR3 DNA sequence: TGCGCCAGCAGTACGGGACGGTCAAACACCGGGGAGCTGTTTTTT. This sequence encodes CASSTGRSNTGELFF.

The gene calls are TRBV30 and TRBJ1-1; 7 bases align to TRBD1. The V and J ends lost 1 base and 8 bases, in that order; junction bases with no gene match: 7. Germline-derived CDR1 and CDR2 are GTSNPN and SVGIG (reference sequence). CDR3 length equals 13 residues. CDR3 loop: CAWSAQTGFEAFF. In DNA form, the CDR3 reads TGTGCCTGGAGTGCCCAGACAGGGTTCGAAGCTTTCTTT.

The chain has TRBV5-1 and TRBJ1-3; perhaps TRBD1 as D (5 bases). CDR1 and CDR2 from the germline V gene are SGHRS and YFSETQ. The CDR3 has 15 amino acids. V lost 4 bases, J lost 4 bases, and 15 bases lay in between. The CDR3 DNA reads as TGCGCCAGCAGCGACCCTGGAGGGGCCGGAAACACCATATATTTT. As protein: CASSDPGGAGNTIYF. Together with reference TRBV5-1 and TRBJ1-3, the CDR3 gives the full variable domain: KAGVTQTPRYLIKTRGQQVTLSCSPISGHRSVSWYQQTPGQGLQFLFEYFSETQRNKGNFPGRFSGRQFSNSRSEMNVSTLELGDSALYLCASSDPGGAGNTIYFGEGSWLTVV.

There are a few counts of this clone. The rearrangement links TRBV29-1 to TRBJ2-3; no clear D. Looked up from germline, CDR1 is SQVTM and CDR2 is ANQGSEA. Trimming stripped 3 bases from V and 6 bases from J, with 10 bases between. This CDR3 is built from 12 residues. The CDR3 region has the DNA TGCAGCGTTGAGGTCCGACGGGATACGCAGTATTTT. Its protein is CSVEVRRDTQYF.

The CDR3: CASSYSQGLNYGYTF. The CDR3 region has the DNA TGTGCCAGCAGTTACTCTCAGGGGCTGAACTATGGCTACACCTTC. V and J are TRBV6-6 and TRBJ1-2, with D possibly matching TRBD1 (6 bases). The CDR3 runs to 15 residues. V was clipped by 0 bases and J by 2 bases, with 10 bases between them. The V gene's germline CDR1 is MNHNY and CDR2 SVGAGI (reference sequence).

The chain joins TRBV5-4 to TRBJ2-2, with D perhaps TRBD1 or TRBD2 (5 bases each). CDR3 length equals 16 residues. Deletions cut 3 bases from V and 0 bases from J, with 12 bases between. Germline V gives CDR1 SGHNT, CDR2 YYREEE (reference sequence). The CDR3 DNA reads as TGTGCCAGCAGCTCACAGACGGGACCGAACACCGGGGAGCTGTTTTTT. This gives the protein CASSSQTGPNTGELFF.

This chain links TRBV5-3 with TRBJ2-5; possible D gene TRBD1, 6 bases. TRBV5-3 is an ORF; its function is uncertain. This CDR3 is built from 15 residues. V was shortened by 0 bases and J by 2 bases, with 11 bases between the two germline ends. The CDR3 region is CARSLVGAPQETQYF. In DNA, the CDR3 is TGTGCCAGAAGCTTGGTGGGGGCACCACAAGAGACCCAGTACTTC.

This chain joins TRBV7-2 and TRBJ1-5, with 7 bases aligning to TRBD1. The trim removed 5 bases at V and 3 bases at J, leaving 10 bases unmatched. This CDR3 is 16 amino acids long. CDR1 SGHTA and CDR2 FQGNSA come from the germline V gene. The CDR3 region has the DNA TGTGCCAGCAGCCTCCGCCCCGGACAGGACAATCAGCCCCAGCATTTT. Translated: CASSLRPGQDNQPQHF.

V usage is TRBV7-3 and J usage is TRBJ1-6, with 10 bases aligning to TRBD1. Germline loops: CDR1 SGHTA, CDR2 FQGTGA. The ends lost 2 bases at V and 9 bases at J; junction bases unmatched: 4. The CDR3 has 15 amino acids. The CDR3 nucleotides read TGTGCCAGCAGCTTATCCGGGACAGGGGTTTCACCCCTCCACTTT. Its protein is CASSLSGTGVSPLHF.

The table lists this clone with a count of one. The V call is TRBV5-1, the J call TRBJ2-2; D gene uncertain. With 7 bases removed from V and 9 bases from J, the gap between germline ends came to 10 bases. The V gene's germline CDR1 is SGHRS and CDR2 YFSETQ. The CDR3 loop spans 11 amino acids. This CDR3 is CASATGRELFF. The DNA for the CDR3 is TGCGCCAGCGCGACGGGCCGGGAGCTGTTTTTT.

The chain joins TRBV4-2 to TRBJ1-5; D possibly corresponds to TRBD1 (5 bases). Germline V gene sequence: CDR1 LGHNA, CDR2 YNFKEQ. CDR3 length: 14 residues. Trimming cost V 0 bases and J 6 bases, with 9 bases left between them. The DNA of the CDR3 is TGTGCCAGCAGCCAAGACAGGGAGGGTCAGCCCCAGCATTTT. It is translated as CASSQDREGQPQHF.

The chain employs TRBV6-1 and TRBJ1-4; 8 bases match TRBD1. V gave up 6 bases and J gave up 8 bases; unmatched junction bases: 5. Germline values: CDR1 MNHNS, CDR2 SASEGT. The CDR3 runs to 13 residues. CDR3 region: CASRKGQAEKLFF. For the CDR3, the DNA is TGTGCCAGCAGGAAGGGACAGGCCGAAAAACTGTTTTTT.

This chain connects TRBV7-9 to TRBJ2-7; 12 bases line up with TRBD1. CDR1 SEHNR and CDR2 FQNEAQ come from the germline V gene (reference sequence). The CDR3 has 16 residues. The V segment lost 2 bases and the J segment 7 bases; nucleotides outside the gene matches: 9. The DNA for the CDR3 is TGTGCCAGCAGCTTAAGGGCCGGGACAGGGGGCCGGGAGCAGTACTTC. This encodes CASSLRAGTGGREQYF.

This clone was detected only a few times. CDR3 amino acids: CASSSGQPYEQYF. CDR3 in DNA: TGTGCCAGCAGTTCGGGACAGCCGTACGAGCAGTACTTC. This sequence joins TRBV27 and TRBJ2-7; 7 bases agree with TRBD1. There are 13 residues in the CDR3. Germline V gene sequence: CDR1 MNHEY, CDR2 SMNVEV (reference sequence). V was clipped by 4 bases and J by 4 bases; unmatched bases: 4.

This CDR3 is CASSVASWHGGRNEKLFF. The DNA of the CDR3 is TGTGCCAGCAGCGTAGCTTCTTGGCACGGGGGGAGGAATGAAAAACTGTTTTTT. This rearrangement joins TRBV9 to TRBJ1-4; D is perhaps TRBD1 (5 bases). V was trimmed by 0 bases and J by 5 bases, leaving 20 bases between them. The CDR3 is 18 residues long. Per germline, CDR1 SGDLS and CDR2 YYNGEE. Variable domain in full (rest from reference TRBV9 and TRBJ1-4): DSGVTQTPKHLITATGQRVTLRCSPRSGDLSVYWYQQSLDQGLQFLIQYYNGEERAKGNILERFSAQQFPDLHSELNLSSLELGDSALYFCASSVASWHGGRNEKLFFGSGTQLSVL.

This clone was seen only a few times. This rearrangement joins TRBV7-2 to TRBJ1-6; TRBD1 matches 7 bases. CDR1 is SGHTA, CDR2 FQGNSA, per germline. CDR3 length equals 14 residues. Trimming cost V 8 bases and J 10 bases; bases outside gene matches: 11. CDR3 nucleotides: TGTGCCAGCGGCCCGACAGGGTGGGAATCACCCCTCCACTTT. Amino acid sequence: CASGPTGWESPLHF.

The chain recombines TRBV6-5 with TRBJ2-3; a weak D match, TRBD2 (5 bases). This CDR3 has 16 amino acids. V was shortened by 4 bases and J by 2 bases, with 16 bases between the two germline ends. CDR1 and CDR2 from the germline V gene are MNHEY and SVGAGI. In DNA, the CDR3 is TGTGCCAGCAGTTCCCTGGGAGTAGCTAACACAGATACGCAGTATTTT. As protein: CASSSLGVANTDTQYF.

The chain joins TRBV30 to TRBJ2-5, with D possibly matching TRBD2 (6 bases). Looked up from germline, CDR1 is GTSNPN and CDR2 is SVGIG (reference sequence). The CDR3 extends over 11 amino acids. V gave up 5 bases and J gave up 4 bases, with 8 bases separating them. The CDR3 DNA follows: TGTGCCTGGGTCGGGGGAGAGACCCAGTACTTC. This encodes CAWVGGETQYF.

To note about this clone: The same CDR3 is also encoded by other DNA sequences in this sample. J is TRBJ2-7 and V is TRBV11-1; possibly TRBD1 for D (7 bases). Germline V gene sequence: CDR1 SGHAT, CDR2 FQDESV (reference sequence). The CDR3 runs to 15 residues. Deletions cut 0 bases from V and 6 bases from J, with 15 bases between. The CDR3 here is CASSLARGDRGEQYF. CDR3 in DNA: TGTGCCAGCAGCTTAGCCAGGGGGGACCGAGGCGAGCAGTACTTC.

This clone was counted a few times. The V call is TRBV7-9, the J call TRBJ1-2; no definite D call. Germline V CDR1 and CDR2: SEHNR, FQNEAQ (reference sequence). Between the trimmed V and J ends, which lost 5 bases and 5 bases, there was a span of 9 bases. The CDR3 runs 12 residues. This CDR3 reads CASSPTEYGYTF. The DNA for the CDR3 is TGTGCCAGCAGCCCTACAGAGTATGGCTACACCTTC.